The 26 T cell receptor beta chains reported below all come from one sample, sequenced in a study of CD8+ T cells in alopecia areata. As the sequencing template, cDNA was produced by extracting RNA and reverse transcribing it. Using immunoSEQ multiplex PCR, the repertoire was profiled, and TCRdb retains in-frame clones only, with some absent. The sample lists some 95,000 clones; roughly 45% were seen once. Treatment in this sample: oral pan-JAK inhibitor, 5-10 mg twice daily. The sequencing used CD8+ T cells sorted from blood, collected at week 24, from a patient treated with tofacitinib. These receptors all stem from a human donor with alopecia areata.

This clone was seen only a few times. V is TRBV7-9 and J is TRBJ2-7; the match to TRBD2 covers 10 bases. V gave up 5 bases and J gave up 3 bases; unmatched junction bases: 7. The CDR3 is 15 residues long. Germline assignment: CDR1 SEHNR and CDR2 FQNEAQ (reference sequence). Here the CDR3 DNA reads TGTGCCAGCAGCGTCGGGACTAGCGCTAACTACGAGCAGTACTTC. Translation gives CASSVGTSANYEQYF.

This clone has just a few counts. V gene TRBV6-5 combines with J gene TRBJ2-5; D is undetermined. The CDR3 totals 13 residues. V was clipped by 3 bases and J by 5 bases, with 10 bases between them. Germline CDR1 and CDR2: MNHEY and SVGAGI. In DNA form, the CDR3 reads TGTGCCAGCAGTTATTCGGCGCGGGAGACCCAGTACTTC. The encoded protein is CASSYSARETQYF.

This clone was recorded a few times. The J gene is TRBJ2-5, the V gene TRBV27; possibly TRBD1 or TRBD2 for D (6 bases each). Germline CDR1 and CDR2: MNHEY and SMNVEV (reference sequence). This CDR3 has 15 residues. The V end lost 0 bases, the J end lost 1 base, and 9 bases lay between the germline ends. CDR3 sequence: CASSLSGGLQETQYF. The CDR3 bases are TGTGCCAGCAGTTTATCGGGGGGCCTCCAAGAGACCCAGTACTTC.

The chain combines TRBV7-2 with TRBJ2-1; 9 bases are shared with TRBD1. The CDR3 totals 14 residues. CDR1 is SGHTA and CDR2 is FQGNSA in the germline V gene. J gave up 6 bases and V 10 bases, and 10 bases lay outside the gene matches. DNA for the CDR3: TGTGCCATTATTGGACAGGGGCGACCCAATGAGCAGTTCTTC. Its translation is CAIIGQGRPNEQFF.

The V call is TRBV9, the J call TRBJ1-4, with 8 bases fitting TRBD1. CDR1 and CDR2 (germline): SGDLS, YYNGEE. This CDR3 has 15 amino acids. V was clipped by 2 bases and J by 7 bases; unmatched bases: 7. The CDR3 reads CASSVFGQGGEKLFF. As DNA, the CDR3 is TGTGCCAGCAGCGTTTTCGGACAGGGAGGTGAAAAACTGTTTTTT.

The genes are TRBV29-1 and TRBJ1-3; D unclear. The V end was cut by 5 bases, the J end by 0 bases, with 5 bases between. The V gene's germline CDR1 is SQVTM and CDR2 ANQGSEA. The CDR3 loop spans 12 amino acids. The DNA of the CDR3 is TGCAGCGTTTTTAGCTCTGGAAACACCATATATTTT. Amino acids: CSVFSSGNTIYF.

This chain joins TRBV19 and TRBJ2-3; D remains ambiguous. Germline CDR1 LNHDA, CDR2 SQIVND (reference sequence). The CDR3 loop spans 14 amino acids. V was shortened by 9 bases and J by 0 bases, with 13 bases between the two germline ends. CDR3 sequence (DNA): TGTGCCAGCCGCGGCGGCCCTAGCACAGATACGCAGTATTTT. Its translation is CASRGGPSTDTQYF.

This chain connects TRBV7-2 to TRBJ2-1, with 9 positions matching TRBD2. With 3 bases clipped from V and 0 bases from J, the junction kept 6 bases outside the gene matches. The CDR3 covers 17 residues. Germline V gene data show CDR1 as SGHTA and CDR2 as FQGNSA. The CDR3 sequence: CASSFRLAESSYNEQFF. CDR3 DNA: TGTGCCAGCAGCTTCCGACTAGCGGAAAGCTCCTACAATGAGCAGTTCTTC.

The chain is built from TRBV27 and TRBJ2-7; D possibly corresponds to TRBD2 (5 bases). Trimming removed 2 bases from V and 3 bases from J, with 17 bases in between. Germline CDR1 is MNHEY and CDR2 is SMNVEV (reference sequence). CDR3 length: 16 amino acids. The CDR3 DNA reads TGTGCCAGCAGTTTAAGCGGAGAAAGCCCCCGCTACGAGCAGTACTTC. It is translated as CASSLSGESPRYEQYF.

The rearrangement links TRBV5-4 to TRBJ2-7, with TRBD2 identical over 13 bases. The CDR3 sequence is 16 residues long. Germline assignment: CDR1 SGHNT and CDR2 YYREEE (reference sequence). The V segment lost 6 bases and the J segment 2 bases; nucleotides outside the gene matches: 8. CDR3 amino acids: CASTRTSGRAAYEQYF. In nucleotides, the CDR3 is TGTGCCAGCACCCGGACTAGCGGGAGAGCCGCCTACGAGCAGTACTTC.

V is TRBV7-2 and J is TRBJ2-5, with 7 nucleotides matching TRBD2. Germline-derived CDR1 and CDR2 are SGHTA and FQGNSA. V lost 5 bases, J lost 0 bases, and 6 bases stayed unmatched. The CDR3 has 15 residues. The CDR3 DNA follows: TGTGCCAGCAGCCCCCCGCGGGGGTACCAAGAGACCCAGTACTTC. Its translation: CASSPPRGYQETQYF.

The chain couples TRBV7-9 to TRBJ2-2; 9 bases fit TRBD2. Germline CDR1 reads SEHNR; CDR2 reads FQNEAQ (reference sequence). V dropped 1 base and J dropped 4; count of bases not matched to a gene: 4. The CDR3 runs 16 residues. The CDR3 sequence: CASSLGLAASTGELFF. The CDR3 region has the DNA TGTGCCAGCAGCTTAGGACTAGCGGCCTCCACCGGGGAGCTGTTTTTT.

The rearrangement joins TRBV7-9 to TRBJ1-1, with D unresolved. The germline gives CDR1 SEHNR, CDR2 FQNEAQ (reference sequence). V lost 5 bases and J lost 2, with 12 bases in between. The length of the CDR3 is 14 residues. CDR3 residues: CASSGARSNTEAFF. The CDR3 DNA is TGTGCCAGCAGCGGAGCTCGGAGTAACACTGAAGCTTTCTTT.

This chain connects TRBV6-5 to TRBJ2-1; possibly TRBD1 or TRBD2 for D (5 bases each). There are 15 residues in the CDR3. V lost 6 bases to trimming and J lost 8 bases, with 20 bases between them. Germline V gene sequence: CDR1 MNHEY, CDR2 SVGAGI. CDR3 DNA sequence: TGTGCCAGCAGCACCGGGACCGATAGGAACCATGAGCAGTTCTTC. Translating gives CASSTGTDRNHEQFF.

This clone was recorded once. The genes are TRBV7-6 and TRBJ1-1; tentatively, D is TRBD1 (6 bases). Germline lookup yields CDR1 SGHVS and CDR2 FNYEAQ. V lost 5 bases, J lost 7 bases, and 20 bases lay in between. The length of the CDR3 is 15 residues. The CDR3 nucleotides read TGTGCCAGCAGCCCTAAAGGAGGGGGTCCCGGTGAAGCTTTCTTT. Translation gives CASSPKGGGPGEAFF.

The chain joins TRBV4-1 to TRBJ2-1; 7 nucleotides agree with TRBD1. The germline V gene has CDR1 MGHRA and CDR2 YSYEKL. The CDR3 runs 15 residues. Germline trimming cut 0 bases from V and 7 bases from J; bases unmatched to any gene: 6. In nucleotides, the CDR3 is TGCGCCAGCAGCCAAGATCTGGGACAGTTGAATGAGCAGTTCTTC. Its protein product is CASSQDLGQLNEQFF.

V and J are TRBV7-6 and TRBJ1-2, with unresolved D. Looked up from germline, CDR1 is SGHVS and CDR2 is FNYEAQ. The V end lost 7 bases, the J end lost 4 bases, and 22 bases lay between the germline ends. The CDR3 loop spans 16 amino acids. The CDR3 DNA reads TGTGCCAGCACTCCCTTGGGGTCCCACGGTGGCTATGGCTACACCTTC. Amino acids: CASTPLGSHGGYGYTF.

The gene calls are TRBV19 and TRBJ2-5, with D unclear. Germline lookup yields CDR1 LNHDA and CDR2 SQIVND (reference sequence). Trimming left V 3 bases short and J 0 bases short, with 8 bases between. The CDR3 spans 14 residues. The CDR3 is CASSISNHQETQYF. The CDR3 DNA follows: TGTGCCAGTAGTATTAGTAACCACCAAGAGACCCAGTACTTC. The full variable domain, with the rest looked up from reference TRBV19 and TRBJ2-5, is DGGITQSPKYLFRKEGQNVTLSCEQNLNHDAMYWYRQDPGQGLRLIYYSQIVNDFQKGDIAEGYSVSREKKESFPLTVTSAQKNPTAFYLCASSISNHQETQYFGPGTRLLVL.

This clone has only a few counts. An end of the junction does not agree with germline; a read error may underlie this. For the CDR3, the DNA is TGCGCCAGCAGCGAAGACGGCGGCTCCTACAATGAGCAGTTCTTC. Its translation: CASSEDGGSYNEQFF. The chain couples TRBV4-1 to TRBJ2-1, with no clear D. Per the germline V gene, CDR1 is MGHRA and CDR2 is YSYEKL. The CDR3 extends over 15 amino acids.

V gene TRBV11-2 combines with J gene TRBJ2-7; D possibly corresponds to TRBD1 (5 bases). Trimming removed 3 bases at V and 4 bases at J, with 10 bases between. The length of the CDR3 is 13 residues. Germline values: CDR1 SGHAT, CDR2 FQNNGV. CDR3: CASSLAQVYEQYF. The CDR3 DNA sequence: TGTGCCAGCAGCTTGGCACAGGTTTACGAGCAGTACTTC.

The rearrangement joins TRBV27 to TRBJ1-5, with 7 bases that match TRBD1. J gave up 6 bases and V 5 bases, and 4 bases lay outside the gene matches. The CDR3 totals 13 residues. Germline V gene data show CDR1 as MNHEY and CDR2 as SMNVEV (reference sequence). CDR3 loop: CASSHTGVQPQHF. The CDR3 DNA sequence: TGTGCCAGCAGTCATACAGGGGTTCAGCCCCAGCATTTT.

The V and J genes are TRBV7-9 and TRBJ1-1; D unclear. There are 13 residues in the CDR3. Germline V gene sequence: CDR1 SEHNR, CDR2 FQNEAQ (reference sequence). V lost 5 bases, J lost 6 bases, and 13 bases lay in between. CDR3 residues: CASSLGISPEAFF. In DNA form, the CDR3 reads TGTGCCAGCAGCCTAGGTATTTCACCTGAAGCTTTCTTT.

V gene TRBV19 combines with J gene TRBJ2-1; D is possibly TRBD1 (6 bases). Between the trimmed V and J ends, which lost 6 bases and 6 bases, there was a span of 12 bases. This CDR3 is built from 13 residues. Germline V lookup: CDR1 LNHDA, CDR2 SQIVND (reference sequence). The CDR3 nucleotides are TGTGCCAGTAGCACAGGGTTAGTCAATGAGCAGTTCTTC. It translates to CASSTGLVNEQFF. The full variable domain, its missing parts supplied by reference TRBV19 and TRBJ2-1, is DGGITQSPKYLFRKEGQNVTLSCEQNLNHDAMYWYRQDPGQGLRLIYYSQIVNDFQKGDIAEGYSVSREKKESFPLTVTSAQKNPTAFYLCASSTGLVNEQFFGPGTRLTVL.

This chain joins TRBV9 and TRBJ2-1, with D tentatively TRBD1 (6 bases). CDR1 is SGDLS, CDR2 YYNGEE, per germline. The CDR3 has 16 amino acids. Trimming left V 3 bases short and J 5 bases short, with 18 bases between. CDR3 bases: TGTGCCAGCAGCGGTAGGGACCTGGGGGCCCACAATGAGCAGTTCTTC. Translating gives CASSGRDLGAHNEQFF.

This clone was seen ten or more times. The CDR3 region has the DNA TGTGCCAGCAGTGAGTCCGCGGGAGGCACCGGGGAGCTGTTTTTT. Protein: CASSESAGGTGELFF. V and J are TRBV6-4 and TRBJ2-2; TRBD2 matches at 8 bases. Trimming took 3 bases from V and 4 from J; bases not matched to a gene: 4. Germline V gene data show CDR1 as MRHNA and CDR2 as SNTAGT. The CDR3 runs 15 residues.

The rearrangement uses TRBV7-9 and TRBJ2-5; possibly TRBD2 for D (6 bases). The ends were cut back, 9 bases at V and 1 base at J, with 9 bases in the middle. The germline CDR1 and CDR2 sequences are SEHNR and FQNEAQ (reference sequence). The CDR3 extends over 12 amino acids. CDR3: CASTGVQETQYF. The DNA for the CDR3 is TGTGCCAGTACGGGGGTCCAAGAGACCCAGTACTTC.